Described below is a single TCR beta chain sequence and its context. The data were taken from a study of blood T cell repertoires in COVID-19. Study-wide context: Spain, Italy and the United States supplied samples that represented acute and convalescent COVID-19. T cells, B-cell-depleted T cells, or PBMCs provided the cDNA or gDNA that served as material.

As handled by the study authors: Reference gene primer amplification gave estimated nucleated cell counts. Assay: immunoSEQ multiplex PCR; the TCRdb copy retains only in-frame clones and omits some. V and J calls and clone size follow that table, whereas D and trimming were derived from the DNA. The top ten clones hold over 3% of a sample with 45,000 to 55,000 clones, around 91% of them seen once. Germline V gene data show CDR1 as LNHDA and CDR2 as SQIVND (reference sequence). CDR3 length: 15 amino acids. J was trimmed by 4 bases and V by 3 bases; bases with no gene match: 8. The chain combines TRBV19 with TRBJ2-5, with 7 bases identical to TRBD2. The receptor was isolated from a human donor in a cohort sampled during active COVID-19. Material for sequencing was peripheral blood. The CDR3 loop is CASSILGGRGETQYF. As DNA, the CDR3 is TGTGCCAGTAGTATTTTGGGAGGGCGGGGAGAGACCCAGTACTTC.